These T cell receptor beta chains were read from a single sample in a study of control samples from healthy donors and cancer patients. Profiling relied on immunoSEQ multiplex PCR, and the TCRdb table lists in-frame clones only, not all of them. The sample records 50,000 to 65,000 clones, approximately 89% being singletons. The sample consisted of PBMCs. The receptors shown here come from a man in his thirties or forties with colorectal cancer. CDR3s include the opening cysteine and the closing phenylalanine or tryptophan. D genes are given only for firm matches. The size of a clone is reported for some rows only, either as once, few or many, or as a class for expanded clones.

v_call,j_call,clone_size,d_call,cdr3_nt,cdr3_aa
TRBV30,TRBJ1-4,NA,NA,TGTGCCTGGAGTCTGTCCGGAGAGAATGAAAAACTGTTTTTT,CAWSLSGENEKLFF
TRBV25-1,TRBJ1-3,NA,NA,TGTGCCAGCAGTGACCAAGCGGGATTGGGGGCTGGAAACACCATATATTTT,CASSDQAGLGAGNTIYF
TRBV6-4,TRBJ2-7,few,TRBD2,TGTGCCAGCAGTGTTGAGGCGGGGGGATCCTACGAGCAGTACTTC,CASSVEAGGSYEQYF
TRBV4-2,TRBJ1-4,NA,NA,TGTGCCAGCAGCCACCTCGGGGGGGGCACTAATGAAAAACTGTTTTTT,CASSHLGGGTNEKLFF
TRBV6-5,TRBJ2-1,NA,TRBD2,TGTGCCAGCAGACCTAGCGGGGGTTACAATGAGCAGTTCTTC,CASRPSGGYNEQFF
TRBV3-1/TRBV3-2,TRBJ2-1,few,TRBD2,TGTGCCAGCACCCAACTAGCGGGGGGGCAAAGTGAGCAGTTCTTC,CASTQLAGGQSEQFF
TRBV24-1,TRBJ2-2,once,TRBD2,TGTGCCACCAGTGATCCCCGACTAGCGGGAATGGGGGAGCTGTTTTTT,CATSDPRLAGMGELFF
TRBV11-2,TRBJ1-1,NA,TRBD1,TGTGCCAGCAGCTTATTAGGGACAGGCTTTTTCACTGAAGCTTTCTTT,CASSLLGTGFFTEAFF
TRBV5-8,TRBJ1-2,NA,NA,TGTGCCAGCAGCTTATACAGGGTAACGGAGATCTATGGCTACACCTTC,CASSLYRVTEIYGYTF
TRBV11-2,TRBJ2-2,NA,TRBD1,TGTGCCAGCAGGGGGGACAGGGGGGTGCCCCAGACCGGGGAGCTGTTTTTT,CASRGDRGVPQTGELFF
TRBV7-9,TRBJ2-3,NA,TRBD2,TGTGCCAGCAGCTTAGATATAGCGGGGGGCTTTAGCACAGATACGCAGTATTTT,CASSLDIAGGFSTDTQYF
TRBV21-1,TRBJ2-3,NA,NA,TGTGCCAGCAGCAAAGTGGATACTAGCGGGGGGCCAGGGGGGAGCACAGATACGCAGTATTTT,CASSKVDTSGGPGGSTDTQYF
TRBV6-5,TRBJ1-1,NA,TRBD1,TGTGCCAGCAGCCGGACAGGGAGGGACACTGAAGCTTTCTTT,CASSRTGRDTEAFF
TRBV5-1,TRBJ1-3,once,TRBD1,TGCGCCAGCAGCTCACAGGGGATGGGAGGCTCTGGAAACACCATATATTTT,CASSSQGMGGSGNTIYF
TRBV29-1,TRBJ1-1,NA,NA,TGCAGCGTTGAAGGGCCTTTAAAGATGGTTGAAGCTTTCTTT,CSVEGPLKMVEAFF
TRBV12-3/TRBV12-4,TRBJ1-1,NA,NA,TGTGCCAGCAGTTTGCCAGGGGCTGAAGCTTTCTTT,CASSLPGAEAFF
TRBV6-5,TRBJ1-2,NA,TRBD1,TGTGCCAGCAAAAAAAGGGAACAGGGGAACTATGGCTACACCTTC,CASKKREQGNYGYTF
TRBV7-2,TRBJ2-5,once,TRBD2,TGTGCCAGCAGAGGACTAGCGGGGGGGCCGGAGACCCAGTACTTC,CASRGLAGGPETQYF
TRBV7-9,TRBJ2-3,once,TRBD1,TGTGCCAGCACCAAGACAGGGTCCACAGATACGCAGTATTTT,CASTKTGSTDTQYF
TRBV5-6,TRBJ1-5,few,NA,TGTGCCAGCAGCCTTTGGGGTTATAGCAATCAGCCCCAGCATTTT,CASSLWGYSNQPQHF
TRBV5-1,TRBJ1-2,NA,NA,TGCGCCAGCAGCTTGCTGGCAGACTATGGCTACACCTTC,CASSLLADYGYTF
TRBV5-4,TRBJ2-2,NA,TRBD2,TGTGCCAGCAGCTTCGCGTTAGCGGGCACCGGGGAGCTGTTTTTT,CASSFALAGTGELFF
TRBV9,TRBJ2-3,NA,NA,TGTGCCAGCAGCTTCACAGGAGGCGGAGCAGATACGCAGTATTTT,CASSFTGGGADTQYF
TRBV6-2/TRBV6-3,TRBJ1-5,NA,NA,TGTGCCAGCAGTACAGACTTAGGGAGAGGCCGGAATAGCAATCAGCCCCAGCATTTT,CASSTDLGRGRNSNQPQHF
TRBV29-1,TRBJ1-6,NA,NA,TGCAGCGTTGAAGCACTGGTGGACAAGCCCTTTACCTATAATTCACCCCTCCACTTT,CSVEALVDKPFTYNSPLHF
TRBV2,TRBJ1-3,NA,NA,TGTGCCAGCACGCCAGGTGTCGAGCGCGGAAACACCATATATTTT,CASTPGVERGNTIYF
TRBV6-5,TRBJ2-7,once,TRBD1,TGTGCCAGCAGGGACGACAGGGTCGGGGCCTACGAGCAGTACTTC,CASRDDRVGAYEQYF
TRBV5-1,TRBJ2-2,NA,TRBD1,TGCGCCAGCAGCTGGACAGGGGCAGGGACCACCGGGGAGCTGTTTTTT,CASSWTGAGTTGELFF
TRBV7-9,TRBJ2-5,NA,NA,TGTGCCAGCAGCTTAAAACTAGGCGAGACCCAGTACTTC,CASSLKLGETQYF
TRBV2,TRBJ2-5,NA,NA,TGTGCCAGCAGTGAAGTTGCCGGCTGGGGCGGAGAGACCCAGTACTTC,CASSEVAGWGGETQYF
TRBV10-2,TRBJ1-5,once,NA,TGCGCCAGCAGTTGGTTGGGGGATCAGCCCCAGCATTTT,CASSWLGDQPQHF
TRBV7-2,TRBJ1-2,once,TRBD1,TGTGCCAGCAGCTCTTACTTACCGGGACAGACTAACTATGGCTACACCTTC,CASSSYLPGQTNYGYTF
TRBV6-4,TRBJ2-3,once,TRBD2,TGTGCCAGCAGTGTGGCGGGGGGTACAGATACGCAGTATTTT,CASSVAGGTDTQYF
TRBV7-2,TRBJ1-4,NA,TRBD1,TGTGCCAGCAGCTCACCGACAGGGGGAGGGGTAAAACTGTTTTTT,CASSSPTGGGVKLFF
TRBV10-3,TRBJ2-7,NA,TRBD1,TGTGCCATCAGTGACAGGGGGCCCCCCTACGAGCAGTACTTC,CAISDRGPPYEQYF
TRBV5-1,TRBJ2-5,NA,TRBD1,TGCGCCAGCAGCTTGACCTCGACAGGGGGCCTGGGAGAGACCCAGTACTTC,CASSLTSTGGLGETQYF
TRBV3-1/TRBV3-2,TRBJ2-2,NA,NA,TGTGCCAGCAGCCCCGTCGGATACACCGGGGAGCTGTTTTTT,CASSPVGYTGELFF
TRBV12-3/TRBV12-4,TRBJ1-5,NA,NA,TGTGCCAGCAGGCGACAGTACAATCAGCCCCAGCATTTT,CASRRQYNQPQHF
TRBV15,TRBJ2-1,NA,NA,TGTGCCACCAGCAGGGGCACTTACAGTTACAATGAGCAGTTCTTC,CATSRGTYSYNEQFF
TRBV7-2,TRBJ2-3,NA,NA,TGTGCCAGCAGCTTAGGACAGTTTTACACAGATACGCAGTATTTT,CASSLGQFYTDTQYF
TRBV3-1/TRBV3-2,TRBJ1-5,few,TRBD1,TGTGCCAGCAGCCACAGGGGGGGCAATCAGCCCCAGCATTTT,CASSHRGGNQPQHF
TRBV6-5,TRBJ2-3,NA,NA,TGTGCCAGCAGTTACTCGTGGGACCTCACAGATACGCAGTATTTT,CASSYSWDLTDTQYF
TRBV30,TRBJ2-2,NA,NA,TGTGCCTGGAGAGGTGGACAGTTCACCGGGGAGCTGTTTTTT,CAWRGGQFTGELFF
TRBV5-1,TRBJ2-2,once,NA,TGCGCCAGCAGCTTGGCCGTGGGTTGGGACACCGGGGAGCTGTTTTTT,CASSLAVGWDTGELFF
TRBV5-1,TRBJ1-1,NA,NA,TGCGCCAGCAGCTTTGGAGGTAGTGAAGCTTTCTTT,CASSFGGSEAFF
TRBV19,TRBJ2-4,NA,NA,TGTGCCAGTAGTATAGGGGGCGGGGGACAGTCCAACATTCAGTACTTC,CASSIGGGGQSNIQYF
TRBV5-4,TRBJ2-5,NA,NA,TGTGCCAGCAGCTTGGAGCCAGGGCGCCAAGAGACCCAGTACTTC,CASSLEPGRQETQYF
TRBV10-3,TRBJ1-1,NA,NA,TGTGCCATCAAAAAAGAGGGAACAGGGTTTACTGAAGCTTTCTTT,CAIKKEGTGFTEAFF
TRBV29-1,TRBJ2-7,NA,NA,TGCAGCGGACGAGGACAGAGCTCCTACGAGCAGTACTTC,CSGRGQSSYEQYF
TRBV6-6,TRBJ1-1,NA,NA,TGTGCCAGCAGTTACGGTTGGGACGACCTGAACACTGAAGCTTTCTTT,CASSYGWDDLNTEAFF
TRBV29-1,TRBJ1-5,NA,NA,TGCAGCGTCGAGAGCGGTGGGGGCGGTCAGCCCCAGCATTTT,CSVESGGGGQPQHF
TRBV5-6,TRBJ2-5,NA,NA,TGTGCCAGCAGCTTGGGATATGGCAGGGGTGAGACCCAGTACTTC,CASSLGYGRGETQYF
TRBV7-6,TRBJ1-5,few,NA,TGTGCCAGCAGCTTAATCGCAGGGGATCAGCCCCAGCATTTT,CASSLIAGDQPQHF
TRBV7-9,TRBJ1-6,NA,NA,TGTGCCAGCAGCGCAGTCGAGGGTAATTCACCCCTCCACTTT,CASSAVEGNSPLHF
TRBV20-1,TRBJ1-6,NA,NA,TGCAGTGCTATTGACGGACAGTATAATTCACCCCTCCACTTT,CSAIDGQYNSPLHF
TRBV9,TRBJ1-1,NA,NA,TGTGCCAGCAGCGTAGGAGCGGGAACTGAAGCTTTCTTT,CASSVGAGTEAFF
TRBV5-1,TRBJ2-2,NA,NA,TGCGCCAGCAGCTTGACAGTAAACACCGGGGAGCTGTTTTTT,CASSLTVNTGELFF